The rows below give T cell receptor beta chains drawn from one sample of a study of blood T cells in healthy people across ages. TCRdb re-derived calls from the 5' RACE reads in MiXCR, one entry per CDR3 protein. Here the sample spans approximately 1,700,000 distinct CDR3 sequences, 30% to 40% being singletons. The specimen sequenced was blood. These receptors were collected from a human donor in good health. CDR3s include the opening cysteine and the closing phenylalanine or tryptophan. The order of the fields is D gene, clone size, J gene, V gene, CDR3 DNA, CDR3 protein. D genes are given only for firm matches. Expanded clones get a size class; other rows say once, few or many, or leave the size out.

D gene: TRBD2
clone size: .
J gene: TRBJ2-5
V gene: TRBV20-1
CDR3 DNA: TGCAGTGCTAGAGCCTCCTATTCTAGCGGGGAAGAGACCCAGTACTTC
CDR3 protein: CSARASYSSGEETQYF

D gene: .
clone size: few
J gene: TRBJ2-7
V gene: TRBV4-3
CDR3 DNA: TGCGCCAGCAGCCAATCTATCTCCTACGAGCAGTACTTC
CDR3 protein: CASSQSISYEQYF

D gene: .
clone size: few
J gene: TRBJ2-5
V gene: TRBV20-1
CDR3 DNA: TGCAGTGCCATCGGATACTATGGGGACCGACGGACCCAGTACTTC
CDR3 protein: CSAIGYYGDRRTQYF

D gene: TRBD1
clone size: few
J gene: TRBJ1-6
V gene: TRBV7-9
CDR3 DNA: TGTGCCAGCACCCTTAGGGCTTCCGGGACAGGGGATTCACCCCTCCACTTT
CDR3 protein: CASTLRASGTGDSPLHF

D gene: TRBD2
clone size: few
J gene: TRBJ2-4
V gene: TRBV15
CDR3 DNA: TGTGCCACCAGCAGGGCGCTAGCGGTATACAATGAGCAGTACTTC
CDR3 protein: CATSRALAVYNEQYF

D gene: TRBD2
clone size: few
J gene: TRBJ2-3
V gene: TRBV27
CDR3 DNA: TGTGCCAGCAGTTTATTACTAGCGGGGGGGGCAGATACGCAGTATTTT
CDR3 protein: CASSLLLAGGADTQYF

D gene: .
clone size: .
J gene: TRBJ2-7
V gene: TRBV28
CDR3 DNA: TGTGCCAGCAGTTCCGCGGGACAGACAGCCTCCTACGAGCAGTACTTC
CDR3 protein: CASSSAGQTASYEQYF

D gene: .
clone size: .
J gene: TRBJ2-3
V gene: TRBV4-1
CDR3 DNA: TGCGCCAGCAGCTCAAACAGCCTTAGCACAGATACGCAGTATTTT
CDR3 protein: CASSSNSLSTDTQYF

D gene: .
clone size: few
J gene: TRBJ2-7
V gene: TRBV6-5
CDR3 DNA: TGTGCCAGCAGTCCGACCCCCTCAGTCTCCTACGAGCAGTACTTC
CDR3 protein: CASSPTPSVSYEQYF

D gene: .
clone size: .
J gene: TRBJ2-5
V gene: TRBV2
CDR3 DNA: TGTGCCAGCAAAGGACAGTACCAAGAGACCCAGTACTTC
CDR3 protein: CASKGQYQETQYF

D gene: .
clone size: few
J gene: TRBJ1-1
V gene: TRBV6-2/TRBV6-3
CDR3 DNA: TGTGCCAGCAGTTCCGAACTGAACACTGAAGCTTTCTTT
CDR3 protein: CASSSELNTEAFF

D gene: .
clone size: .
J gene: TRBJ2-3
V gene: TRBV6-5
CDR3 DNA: TGTGCCAGCCGGGACCGCACAGATACACAGTATTTT
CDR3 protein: CASRDRTDTQYF

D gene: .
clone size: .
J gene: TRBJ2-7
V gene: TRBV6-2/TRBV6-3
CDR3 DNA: TGTGCCAGCAGCAGACAAGGCCTTATCTACGAGCAGTACTTC
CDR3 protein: CASSRQGLIYEQYF

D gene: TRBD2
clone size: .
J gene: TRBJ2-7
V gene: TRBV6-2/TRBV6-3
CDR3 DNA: TGTGCCAGCAGCCAGAAGCCGGGGGGAACCTACGAGCAGTACTTC
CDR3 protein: CASSQKPGGTYEQYF

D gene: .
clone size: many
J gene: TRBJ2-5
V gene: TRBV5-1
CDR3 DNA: TGCGCCAGCAGCTTGAGGGAGCGAGAGACCCAGTACTTC
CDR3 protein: CASSLRERETQYF

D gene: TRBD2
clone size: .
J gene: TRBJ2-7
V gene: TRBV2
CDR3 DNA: TGTGCCGGGGCGAGGCTAGCGGTTCCCCAGCAGTACTTC
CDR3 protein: CAGARLAVPQQYF

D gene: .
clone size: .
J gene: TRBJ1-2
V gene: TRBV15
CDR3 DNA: TGTGCCACCAGTACCGAGGGGGAAAGGGCCGGCTACACCTTC
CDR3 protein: CATSTEGERAGYTF

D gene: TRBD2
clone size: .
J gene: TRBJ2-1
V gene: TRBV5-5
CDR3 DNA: TGTGCCAGCAGCTTGAGCCTAGCGGGGGGAGGGGTCGAGCAGTTCTTC
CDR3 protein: CASSLSLAGGGVEQFF

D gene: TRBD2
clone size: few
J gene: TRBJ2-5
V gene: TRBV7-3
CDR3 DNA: TGTGCCAGCAGCTTAACTAGCGGGGGGAATCAAGAGACCCAGTACTTC
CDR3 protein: CASSLTSGGNQETQYF

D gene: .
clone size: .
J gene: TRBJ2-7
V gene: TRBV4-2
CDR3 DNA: TGTGCCAGCAGCCAGGTCTTAGTAAGACGCGAGCAGTACTTC
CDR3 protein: CASSQVLVRREQYF

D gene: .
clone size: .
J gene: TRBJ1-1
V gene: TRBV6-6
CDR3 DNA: TGTGCCAGCAGTTACTCGGGGCAACCTGAAGCTTTCTTT
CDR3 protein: CASSYSGQPEAFF

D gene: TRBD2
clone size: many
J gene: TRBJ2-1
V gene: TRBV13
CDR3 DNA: TGTGCCAGCAGCTCAGGGCGACTAGCGGGGGGCTACCTCTTTAATGAGCAGTTCTTC
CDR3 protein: CASSSGRLAGGYLFNEQFF

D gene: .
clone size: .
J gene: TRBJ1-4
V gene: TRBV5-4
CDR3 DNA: TGTGCCAGCAGCTTCGGGGGTGCAACTAATGAAAAACTGTTTTTT
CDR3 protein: CASSFGGATNEKLFF

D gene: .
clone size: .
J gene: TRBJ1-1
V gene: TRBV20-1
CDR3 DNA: TGCAGTGCTAGGGGTGGGTTTGGTGTGGCTTTCTTT
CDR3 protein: CSARGGFGVAFF

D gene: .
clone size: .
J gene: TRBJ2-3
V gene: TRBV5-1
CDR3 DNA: TGCGCTAGCAGCTCCCAAGGCGGGGTAGATACGCAGTATTTT
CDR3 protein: CASSSQGGVDTQYF

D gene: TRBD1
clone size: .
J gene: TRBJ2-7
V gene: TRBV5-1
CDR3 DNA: TGCGCCAGCAGCTTGGGACAGGGGCACTACTACGAGCAGTACTTC
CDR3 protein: CASSLGQGHYYEQYF

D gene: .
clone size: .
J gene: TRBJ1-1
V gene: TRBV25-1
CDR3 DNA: TGTGCCAGCAGTGCGATAAAAGCGAACACTGAAGCTTTCTTT
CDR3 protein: CASSAIKANTEAFF

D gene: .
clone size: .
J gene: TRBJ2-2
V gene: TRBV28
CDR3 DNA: TGTGCCAGCAGTTCCGGGACAACCACCGGGGAGCTGTTTTTT
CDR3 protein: CASSSGTTTGELFF

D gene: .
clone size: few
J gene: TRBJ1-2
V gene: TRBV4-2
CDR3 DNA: TGTGCCGGCAGCCAAGATCTGAGACAGTTAAACTATGGCTACACCTTC
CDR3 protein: CAGSQDLRQLNYGYTF

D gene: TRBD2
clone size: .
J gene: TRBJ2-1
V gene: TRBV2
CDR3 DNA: TGTGCCAGCAGTGTAAATAGCGCGGGGGGAGGTTACAATGAGCAGTTCTTC
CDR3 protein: CASSVNSAGGGYNEQFF

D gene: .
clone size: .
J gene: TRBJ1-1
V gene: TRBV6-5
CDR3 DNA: TGTGCCAGCAGTACCGGGTCAGGGGCAACTGAAGCTTTCTTT
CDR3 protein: CASSTGSGATEAFF

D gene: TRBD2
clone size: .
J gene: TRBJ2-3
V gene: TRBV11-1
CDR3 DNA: TGTGCCAGCAGCCTCACCCCTAGCGGGGGTACAGATACGCAGTATTTT
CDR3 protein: CASSLTPSGGTDTQYF

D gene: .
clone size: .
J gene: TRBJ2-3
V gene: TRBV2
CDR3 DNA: TGTGCCAGCAGTTACCGACAGGACGATACGCAGTATTTT
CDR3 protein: CASSYRQDDTQYF

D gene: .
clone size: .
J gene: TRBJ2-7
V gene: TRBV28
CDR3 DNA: TGTGCCAGTGGGCCTTCAGCCGGGACCTTGGACAATGAGCAGTACTTC
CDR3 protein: CASGPSAGTLDNEQYF

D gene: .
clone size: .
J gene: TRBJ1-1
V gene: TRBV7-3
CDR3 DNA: TGTGCCAGCGGGACCGGGGGGCAGATTGGGTACACTGAAGCTTTCTTT
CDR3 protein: CASGTGGQIGYTEAFF

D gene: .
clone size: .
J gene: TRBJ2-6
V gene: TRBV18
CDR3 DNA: TGTGCCAGCTCACCACCGTCAGGGAGGGCCAACGTCCTGACTTTC
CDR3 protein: CASSPPSGRANVLTF

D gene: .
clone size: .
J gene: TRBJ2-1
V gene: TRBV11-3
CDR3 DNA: TGTGCCAGCAGCTTGTCTAAAATGGGACTTCAGGGGTACAATGAGCAGTTCTTC
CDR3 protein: CASSLSKMGLQGYNEQFF

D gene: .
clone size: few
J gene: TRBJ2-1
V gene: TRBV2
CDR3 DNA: TGTGCCAGCAGTGAGGCAGTCCAGGGGATAGGGGTGCAGTTCTTC
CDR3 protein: CASSEAVQGIGVQFF

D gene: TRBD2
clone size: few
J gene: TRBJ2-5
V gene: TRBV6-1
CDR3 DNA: TGTGCCAGTATAGCGGGGGGCTACCAAGAGACCCAGTACTTC
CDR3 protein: CASIAGGYQETQYF

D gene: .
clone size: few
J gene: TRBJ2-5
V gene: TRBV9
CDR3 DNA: TGTGCCAGCAGCGTAGTCCCGGGGGAGACCCAGTACTTC
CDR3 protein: CASSVVPGETQYF

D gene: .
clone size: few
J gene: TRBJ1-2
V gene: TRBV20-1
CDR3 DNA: TGCAGTGCTTACCTATATGGCTACACCTTC
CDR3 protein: CSAYLYGYTF

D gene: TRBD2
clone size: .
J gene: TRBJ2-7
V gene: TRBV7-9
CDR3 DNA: TGTGCCAGCAGCTTCCAAACGGGGGGTCCGTCGGCCTACGAGCAGTACTTC
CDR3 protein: CASSFQTGGPSAYEQYF

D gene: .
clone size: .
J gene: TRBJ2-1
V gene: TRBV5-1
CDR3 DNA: TGCGCCAGCAGCTTTCAGGGAAGGGAGGACGAGCAGTTCTTC
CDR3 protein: CASSFQGREDEQFF

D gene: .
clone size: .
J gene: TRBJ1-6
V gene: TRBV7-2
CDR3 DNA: TGTGCCAGCAGCTTACTTGGGGGCAGTTCACCCCTCCACTTT
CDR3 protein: CASSLLGGSSPLHF

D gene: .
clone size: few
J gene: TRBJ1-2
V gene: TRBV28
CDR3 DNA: TGTGCCAGCAGCTGGAAACCGGCCGACTATGGCTACACCTTC
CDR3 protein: CASSWKPADYGYTF

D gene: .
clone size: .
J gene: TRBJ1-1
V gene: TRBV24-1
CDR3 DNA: TGTGCCACCAGTGATAGAGGGGAGAACACTGAAGCTTTCTTT
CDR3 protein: CATSDRGENTEAFF

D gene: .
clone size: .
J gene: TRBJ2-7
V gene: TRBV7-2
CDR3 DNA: TGTGCCAGCAGCTTTTCTTCCTACGTGCAGTACTTC
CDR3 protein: CASSFSSYVQYF

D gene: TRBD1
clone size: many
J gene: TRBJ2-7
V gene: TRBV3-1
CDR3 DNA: TGTGCCAGCAGCCCCCGGGACAGGGGCGAGCAGTACTTC
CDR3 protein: CASSPRDRGEQYF

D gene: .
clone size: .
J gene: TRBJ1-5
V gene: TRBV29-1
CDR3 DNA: TGCAGCGTTGGATGGGGGGCGAGCCAGCCCCAGCATTTT
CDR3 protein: CSVGWGASQPQHF